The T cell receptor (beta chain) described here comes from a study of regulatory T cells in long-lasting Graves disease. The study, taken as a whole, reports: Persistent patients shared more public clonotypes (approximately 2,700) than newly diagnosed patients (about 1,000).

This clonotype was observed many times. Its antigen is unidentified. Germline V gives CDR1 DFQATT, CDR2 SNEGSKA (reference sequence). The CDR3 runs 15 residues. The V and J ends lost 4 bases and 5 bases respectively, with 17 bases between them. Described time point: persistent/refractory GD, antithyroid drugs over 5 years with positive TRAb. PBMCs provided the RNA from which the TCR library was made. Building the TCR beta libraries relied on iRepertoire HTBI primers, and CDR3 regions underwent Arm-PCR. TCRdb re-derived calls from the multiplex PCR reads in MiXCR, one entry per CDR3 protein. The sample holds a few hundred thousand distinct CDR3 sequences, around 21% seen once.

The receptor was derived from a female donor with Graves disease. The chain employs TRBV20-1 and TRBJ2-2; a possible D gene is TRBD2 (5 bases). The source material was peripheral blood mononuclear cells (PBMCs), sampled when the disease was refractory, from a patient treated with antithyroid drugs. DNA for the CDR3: TGCAGTGCTAAAAGTGCCAGACCGGGAACCGGGGAGCTGTTTTTT. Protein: CSAKSARPGTGELFF.